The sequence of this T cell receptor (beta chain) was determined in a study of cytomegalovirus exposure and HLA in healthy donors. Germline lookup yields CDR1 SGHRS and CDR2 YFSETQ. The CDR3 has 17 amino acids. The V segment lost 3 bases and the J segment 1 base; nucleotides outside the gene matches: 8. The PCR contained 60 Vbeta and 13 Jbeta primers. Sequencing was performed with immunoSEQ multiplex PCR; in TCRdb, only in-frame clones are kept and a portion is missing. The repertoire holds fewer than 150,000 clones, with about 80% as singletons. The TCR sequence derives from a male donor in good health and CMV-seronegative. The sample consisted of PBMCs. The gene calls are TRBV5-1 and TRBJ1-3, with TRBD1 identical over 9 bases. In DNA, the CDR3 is TGCGCCAGCAGCTCCTCCGGGACAGGGTATTCTGGAAACACCATATATTTT. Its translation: CASSSSGTGYSGNTIYF. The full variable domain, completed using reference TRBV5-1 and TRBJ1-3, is KAGVTQTPRYLIKTRGQQVTLSCSPISGHRSVSWYQQTPGQGLQFLFEYFSETQRNKGNFPGRFSGRQFSNSRSEMNVSTLELGDSALYLCASSSSGTGYSGNTIYFGEGSWLTVV.